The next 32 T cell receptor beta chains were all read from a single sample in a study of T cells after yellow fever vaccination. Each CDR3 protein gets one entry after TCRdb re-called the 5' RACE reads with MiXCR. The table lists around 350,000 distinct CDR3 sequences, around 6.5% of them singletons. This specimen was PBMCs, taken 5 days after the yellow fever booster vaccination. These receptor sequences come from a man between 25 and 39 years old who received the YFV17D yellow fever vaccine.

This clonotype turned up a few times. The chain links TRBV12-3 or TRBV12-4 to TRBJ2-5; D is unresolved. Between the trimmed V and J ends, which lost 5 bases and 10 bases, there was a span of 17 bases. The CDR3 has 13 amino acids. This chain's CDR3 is CASSPLGLDDQYF. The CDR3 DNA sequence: TGTGCCAGCAGTCCTTTAGGGTTAGATGACCAGTACTTC.

DNA of the CDR3: TGTGCCAGCAGTGGGGACAGGGGGTTATGGTACAATGAGCAGTTCTTC. Protein sequence: CASSGDRGLWYNEQFF. The V and J genes are TRBV6-2 or TRBV6-3 and TRBJ2-1, with 11 nucleotides matching TRBD1. CDR3 size: 16 residues. Germline V gives CDR1 MNHEY, CDR2 SVGEGT. V lost 5 bases, J lost 4 bases, and 7 bases stayed unmatched.

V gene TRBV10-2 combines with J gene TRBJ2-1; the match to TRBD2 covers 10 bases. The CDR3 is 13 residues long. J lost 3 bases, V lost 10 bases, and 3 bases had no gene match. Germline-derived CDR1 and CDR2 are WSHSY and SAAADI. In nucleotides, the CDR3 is TGCGCCACGGGGACTAGCGACTACAATGAGCAGTTCTTC. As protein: CATGTSDYNEQFF.

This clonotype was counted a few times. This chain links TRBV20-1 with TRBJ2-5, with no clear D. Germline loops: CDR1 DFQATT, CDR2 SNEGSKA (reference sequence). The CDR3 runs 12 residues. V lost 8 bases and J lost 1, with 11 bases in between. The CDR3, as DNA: TGCAGTCTCCCCAGAGGCCAAGAGACCCAGTACTTC. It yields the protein CSLPRGQETQYF.

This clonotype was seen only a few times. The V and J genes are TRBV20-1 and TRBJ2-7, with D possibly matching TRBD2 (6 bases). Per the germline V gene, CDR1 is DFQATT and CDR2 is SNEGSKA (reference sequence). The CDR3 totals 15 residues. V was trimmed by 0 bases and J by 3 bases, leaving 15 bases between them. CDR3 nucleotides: TGCAGTGCTAGAGAAAGCGGGTCCTACCGCTACGAGCAGTACTTC. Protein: CSARESGSYRYEQYF.

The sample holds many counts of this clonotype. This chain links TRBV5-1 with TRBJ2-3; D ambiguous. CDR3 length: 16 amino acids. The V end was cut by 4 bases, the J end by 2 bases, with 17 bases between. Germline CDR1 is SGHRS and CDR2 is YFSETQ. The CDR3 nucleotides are TGCGCCAGCAGCCCCCTGTGGAACTCCCTCACAGATACGCAGTATTTT. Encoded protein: CASSPLWNSLTDTQYF.

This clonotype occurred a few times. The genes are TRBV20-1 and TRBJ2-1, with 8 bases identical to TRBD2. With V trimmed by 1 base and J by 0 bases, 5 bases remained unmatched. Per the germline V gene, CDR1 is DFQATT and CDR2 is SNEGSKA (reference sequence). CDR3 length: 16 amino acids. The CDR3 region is CSARVLSGSSYNEQFF. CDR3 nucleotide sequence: TGCAGTGCTAGAGTTTTAAGCGGGAGCTCCTACAATGAGCAGTTCTTC.

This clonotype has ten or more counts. The CDR3 sequence is CASSFRLADNTDTQYF. The DNA of the CDR3 is TGTGCCAGCAGTTTTCGACTAGCGGATAACACAGATACGCAGTATTTT. The rearrangement links TRBV28 to TRBJ2-3, with 9 nucleotides matching TRBD2. There are 16 residues in the CDR3. Losses at the gene ends were 3 bases for V and 2 bases for J; bases not matched to a gene: 6. The V gene's germline CDR1 is MDHEN and CDR2 SYDVKM.

The CDR3 region has the DNA TGCAGCGTTGTAGGGCAGATCGACGAGCAGTACTTC. Encoded protein: CSVVGQIDEQYF. The V and J genes are TRBV29-1 and TRBJ2-7; D not certain. Deletions cut 4 bases from V and 5 bases from J, with 12 bases between. This CDR3 spans 12 amino acids. Per germline, CDR1 SQVTM and CDR2 ANQGSEA.

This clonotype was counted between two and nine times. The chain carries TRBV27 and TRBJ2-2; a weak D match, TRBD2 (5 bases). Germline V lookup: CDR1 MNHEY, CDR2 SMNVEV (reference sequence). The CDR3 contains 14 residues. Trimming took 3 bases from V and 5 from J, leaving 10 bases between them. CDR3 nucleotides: TGTGCCAGCAGTTTTGAGGGAAGAACCGGGGAGCTGTTTTTT. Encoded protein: CASSFEGRTGELFF.

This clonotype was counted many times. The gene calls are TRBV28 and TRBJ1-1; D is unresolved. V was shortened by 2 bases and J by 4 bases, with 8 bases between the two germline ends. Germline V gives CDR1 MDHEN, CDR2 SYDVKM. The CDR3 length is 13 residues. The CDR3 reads CASSLTRLTEAFF. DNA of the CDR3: TGTGCCAGCAGTTTAACCCGGCTCACTGAAGCTTTCTTT.

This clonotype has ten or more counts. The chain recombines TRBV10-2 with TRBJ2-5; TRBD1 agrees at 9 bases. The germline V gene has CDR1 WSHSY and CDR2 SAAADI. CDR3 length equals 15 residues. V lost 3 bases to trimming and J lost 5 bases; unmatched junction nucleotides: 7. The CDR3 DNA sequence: TGCGCCAGCAGTGATGGGACAGGGTTTCGGGAGACCCAGTACTTC. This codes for CASSDGTGFRETQYF.

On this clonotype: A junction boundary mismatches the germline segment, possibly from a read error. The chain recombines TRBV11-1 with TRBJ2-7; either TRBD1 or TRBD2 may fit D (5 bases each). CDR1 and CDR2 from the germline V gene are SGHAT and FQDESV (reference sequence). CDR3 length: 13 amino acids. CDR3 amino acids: CASSEGLVYEQYF. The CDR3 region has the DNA TGTGCAAGCAGCGAGGGGCTGGTGTACGAGCAGTACTTC.

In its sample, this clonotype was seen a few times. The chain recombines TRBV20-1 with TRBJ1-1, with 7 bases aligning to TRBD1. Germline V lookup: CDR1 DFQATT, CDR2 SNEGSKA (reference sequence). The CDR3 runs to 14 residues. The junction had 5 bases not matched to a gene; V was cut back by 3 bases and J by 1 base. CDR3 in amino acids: CSASPTGTNTEAFF. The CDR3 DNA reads TGCAGTGCTAGCCCGACAGGGACGAACACTGAAGCTTTCTTT.

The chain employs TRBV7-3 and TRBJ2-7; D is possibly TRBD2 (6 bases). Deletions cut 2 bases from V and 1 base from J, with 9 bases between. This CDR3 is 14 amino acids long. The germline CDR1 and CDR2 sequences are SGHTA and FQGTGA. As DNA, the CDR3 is TGTGCCAGCAGCTTAGGAGGGGCGTCCTACGAGCAGTACTTC. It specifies CASSLGGASYEQYF.

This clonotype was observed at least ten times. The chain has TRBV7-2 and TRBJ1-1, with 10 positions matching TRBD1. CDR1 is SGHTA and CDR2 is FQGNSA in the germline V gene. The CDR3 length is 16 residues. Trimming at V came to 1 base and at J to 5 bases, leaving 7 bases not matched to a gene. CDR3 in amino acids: CASSLVGTGARTEAFF. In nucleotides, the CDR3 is TGTGCCAGCAGCTTAGTAGGGACAGGGGCAAGGACTGAAGCTTTCTTT.

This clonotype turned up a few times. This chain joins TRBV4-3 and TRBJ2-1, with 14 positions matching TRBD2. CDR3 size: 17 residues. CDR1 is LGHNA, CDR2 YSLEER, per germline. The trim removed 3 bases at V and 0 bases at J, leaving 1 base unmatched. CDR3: CASSQGLAGDSYNEQFF. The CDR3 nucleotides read TGCGCCAGCAGCCAGGGACTAGCGGGAGACTCCTACAATGAGCAGTTCTTC.

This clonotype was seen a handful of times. As DNA, the CDR3 is TGTGCCAGCAGCTCTTCGGGTGGGGCAGATACGCAGTATTTT. Protein product: CASSSSGGADTQYF. The J gene is TRBJ2-3, the V gene TRBV7-3; D remains unclear. V dropped 4 bases and J dropped 4 bases, with 12 bases sitting between them. Germline V CDR1 and CDR2: SGHTA, FQGTGA. This CDR3 is built from 14 residues.

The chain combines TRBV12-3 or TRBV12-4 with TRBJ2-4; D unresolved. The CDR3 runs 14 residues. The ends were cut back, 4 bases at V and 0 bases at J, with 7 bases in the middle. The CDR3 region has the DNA TGTGCCAGCAGTTCGTACATAGCCAAAAACATTCAGTACTTC. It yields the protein CASSSYIAKNIQYF.

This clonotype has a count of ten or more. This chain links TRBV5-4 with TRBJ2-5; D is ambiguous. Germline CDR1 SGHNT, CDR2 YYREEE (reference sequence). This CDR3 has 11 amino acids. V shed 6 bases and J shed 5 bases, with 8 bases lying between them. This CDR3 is CASTSGETQYF. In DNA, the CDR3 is TGTGCCAGCACCTCCGGGGAGACCCAGTACTTC.

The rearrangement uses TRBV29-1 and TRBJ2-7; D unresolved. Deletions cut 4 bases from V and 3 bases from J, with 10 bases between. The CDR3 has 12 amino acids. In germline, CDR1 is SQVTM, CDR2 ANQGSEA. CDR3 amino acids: CSVAPEGYEQYF. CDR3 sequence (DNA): TGCAGCGTTGCCCCTGAAGGCTACGAGCAGTACTTC.

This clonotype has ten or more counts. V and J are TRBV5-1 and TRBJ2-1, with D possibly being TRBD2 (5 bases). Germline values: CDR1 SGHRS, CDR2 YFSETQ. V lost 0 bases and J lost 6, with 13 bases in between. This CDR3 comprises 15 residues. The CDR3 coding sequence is TGCGCCAGCAGCTTGGAACTAGAGGGAACCAATGAGCAGTTCTTC. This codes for CASSLELEGTNEQFF.

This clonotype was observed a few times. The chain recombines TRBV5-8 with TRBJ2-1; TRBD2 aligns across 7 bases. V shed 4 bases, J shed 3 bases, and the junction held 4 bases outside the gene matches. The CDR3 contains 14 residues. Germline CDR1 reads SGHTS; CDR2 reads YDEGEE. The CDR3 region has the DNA TGTGCCAGCAGCCTGGGGGGGGACTACAATGAGCAGTTCTTC. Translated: CASSLGGDYNEQFF.

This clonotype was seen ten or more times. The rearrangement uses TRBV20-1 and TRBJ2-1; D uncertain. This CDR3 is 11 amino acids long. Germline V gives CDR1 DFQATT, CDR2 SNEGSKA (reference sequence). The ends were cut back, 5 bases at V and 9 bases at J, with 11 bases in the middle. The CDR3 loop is CSALPFGEQFF. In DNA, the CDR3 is TGCAGTGCTTTACCATTTGGTGAGCAGTTCTTC.

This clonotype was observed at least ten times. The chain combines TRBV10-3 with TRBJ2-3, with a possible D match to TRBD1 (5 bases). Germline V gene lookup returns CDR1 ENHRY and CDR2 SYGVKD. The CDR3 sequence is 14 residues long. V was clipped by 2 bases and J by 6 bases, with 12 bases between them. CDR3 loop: CAISEGQGADTQYF. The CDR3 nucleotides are TGTGCCATCAGTGAGGGGCAGGGTGCGGATACGCAGTATTTT.

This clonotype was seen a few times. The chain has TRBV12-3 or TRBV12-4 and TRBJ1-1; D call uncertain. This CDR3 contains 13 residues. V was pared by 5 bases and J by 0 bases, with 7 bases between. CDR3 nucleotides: TGTGCCAGCAGTCCCGGGGTGAACACTGAAGCTTTCTTT. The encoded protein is CASSPGVNTEAFF.

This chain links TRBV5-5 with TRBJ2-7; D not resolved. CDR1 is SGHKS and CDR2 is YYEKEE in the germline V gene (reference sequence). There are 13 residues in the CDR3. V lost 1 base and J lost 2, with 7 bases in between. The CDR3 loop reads CASSLNPAYEQYF. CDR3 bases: TGTGCCAGCAGCTTGAATCCTGCCTACGAGCAGTACTTC.

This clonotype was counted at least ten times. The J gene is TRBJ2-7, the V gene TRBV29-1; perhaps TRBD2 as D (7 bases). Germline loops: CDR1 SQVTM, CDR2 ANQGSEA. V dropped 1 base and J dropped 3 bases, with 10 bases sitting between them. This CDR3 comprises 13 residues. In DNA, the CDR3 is TGCAGCGTTGAAGGGGGGGGCCTCTACGAGCAGTACTTC. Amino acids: CSVEGGGLYEQYF.

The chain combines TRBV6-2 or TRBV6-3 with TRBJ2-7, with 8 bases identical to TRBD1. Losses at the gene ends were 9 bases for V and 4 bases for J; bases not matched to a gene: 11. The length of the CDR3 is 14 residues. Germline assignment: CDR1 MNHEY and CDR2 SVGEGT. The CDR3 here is CASTPWTGNYEQYF. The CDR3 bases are TGTGCCAGTACCCCGTGGACAGGGAATTACGAGCAGTACTTC.

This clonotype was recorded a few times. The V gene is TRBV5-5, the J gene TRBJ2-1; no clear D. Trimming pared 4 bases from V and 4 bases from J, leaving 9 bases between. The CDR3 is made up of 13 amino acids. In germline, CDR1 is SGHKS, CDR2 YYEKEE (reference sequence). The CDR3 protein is CASSPGYYNEQFF. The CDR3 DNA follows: TGTGCCAGCAGCCCAGGTTATTACAATGAGCAGTTCTTC.

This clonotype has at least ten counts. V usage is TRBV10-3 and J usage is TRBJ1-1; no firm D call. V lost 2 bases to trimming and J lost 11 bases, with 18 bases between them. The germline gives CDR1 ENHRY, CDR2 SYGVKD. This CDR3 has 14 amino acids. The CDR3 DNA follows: TGTGCCATCAGTGAGGCGGCAACGACCTCCTCGGCTTTCTTT. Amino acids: CAISEAATTSSAFF.

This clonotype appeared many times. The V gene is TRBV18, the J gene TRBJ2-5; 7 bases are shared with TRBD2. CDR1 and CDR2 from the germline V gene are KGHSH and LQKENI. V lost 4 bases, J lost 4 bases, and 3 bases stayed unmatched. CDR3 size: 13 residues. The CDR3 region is CASSRWGGETQYF. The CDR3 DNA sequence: TGTGCCAGCTCACGATGGGGGGGAGAGACCCAGTACTTC.